The present entry profiles one T cell receptor (beta chain) with its context. Antigen unknown. UMI-labeled 5' RACE TRB cDNA libraries were prepared from the cells. TCRdb reprocessed the 5' RACE reads and keeps a single row for each CDR3 protein, giving no DNA. The sample includes some 39,000 distinct CDR3 sequences. This record comes from a study of CXCR3-negative and CXCR3-positive naive CD8 T cells. Background on the study: Each library gave roughly 1.4 +/- 0.3 million of some 150 million TRB reads. Study conclusions and caveats: Diversity was high in both naive subsets and much lower in memory cells.

CDR1 is SGHTA and CDR2 is FQGTGA in the germline V gene. This CDR3 is 14 amino acids long. V is TRBV7-3 and J is TRBJ1-1; checking the TCRdb D call of TRBD1 is not possible without DNA. This receptor was taken from a human donor in good health. Some clones in this sample may be carry-over from other donors' samples. Sequenced sample: naive CXCR3- CD8+ T cells from blood. The subset is: CD45RO-CCR7+CD27+CD95- naive CD8+ T cells lacking CXCR3 (TNR3-). The chain's CDR3 is CASSLQRGNTEAFF.